This TCR beta chain was profiled in a study of shared clonotypes between healthy human individuals. Overall study results and limits: Among four donors, around 5% of naive CD4 clonotypes were found in common.

Note on this clone: Antigen: not known.

The data were produced by immunoSEQ multiplex PCR, yet TCRdb's version contains in-frame clones alone and is incomplete. The sample carries some 1,100,000 clones, approximately 80% recorded once. V lost 0 bases, J lost 4 bases, and 7 bases stayed unmatched. Germline V gene lookup returns CDR1 SGHNT and CDR2 YYREEE (reference sequence). This CDR3 is built from 15 residues. The chain uses TRBV5-4 and TRBJ2-7, with 7 bases matching TRBD2. The TCR was taken from a man younger than 30 in good health. Some clones in this sample may be carry-over from other donors' samples. Sample: memory CD4+ T cells from PBMCs. The subset denotes: CD45RA-negative fraction. The CDR3 protein is CASSLGQASGYEQYF. The CDR3 DNA reads TGTGCCAGCAGCTTGGGCCAGGCTAGCGGATACGAGCAGTACTTC.